This entry lists 28 T cell receptor beta chains sequenced from one sample in a study of blood T cell repertoires in COVID-19. Repertoires were generated with immunoSEQ multiplex PCR, while TCRdb's copy carries only in-frame clones and drops some. The sample has a few hundred thousand clones, 75% to 85% seen once; the top ten hold approximately 1.3%. The sample was peripheral blood. These receptors were taken from a woman aged 40 to 49 who had recovered from COVID-19.

The table lists this clone with a few counts. The chain links TRBV19 to TRBJ1-2; the D gene is possibly TRBD1 (6 bases). In germline, CDR1 is LNHDA, CDR2 SQIVND (reference sequence). V lost 10 bases and J lost 8, with 20 bases in between. CDR3 size: 13 residues. CDR3 in DNA: TGTGCCACCCGGCGGGGGGGGGCAAGGGGCTACACCTTC. The encoded protein is CATRRGGARGYTF. Full variable domain (outside the CDR3, taken from reference TRBV19 and TRBJ1-2): DGGITQSPKYLFRKEGQNVTLSCEQNLNHDAMYWYRQDPGQGLRLIYYSQIVNDFQKGDIAEGYSVSREKKESFPLTVTSAQKNPTAFYLCATRRGGARGYTFGSGTRLTVV.

This clone was recorded a few times. This chain joins TRBV15 and TRBJ1-4, with a possible D match to TRBD1 (5 bases). The V gene lost 5 bases and the J gene lost 8 bases, with 9 bases spanning the gap. The CDR3 runs to 12 residues. The germline CDR1 and CDR2 sequences are LNHNV and YYDKDF (reference sequence). For the CDR3, the DNA is TGTGCCACCAGCTCCCAGGGAGAAAAACTGTTTTTT. Its protein product is CATSSQGEKLFF.

This rearrangement joins TRBV7-8 to TRBJ1-6, with 7 nucleotides matching TRBD1. The CDR3 has 16 amino acids. Germline V lookup: CDR1 SGHVS, CDR2 FQNEAQ. Germline trimming cut 5 bases from V and 0 bases from J; bases unmatched to any gene: 4. CDR3 DNA sequence: TGTGCCAGCAGCGCGACAGGGAGCTCCTATAATTCACCCCTCCACTTT. The encoded protein is CASSATGSSYNSPLHF.

The chain has TRBV10-2 and TRBJ2-3; D remains ambiguous. This CDR3 spans 15 amino acids. V shed 2 bases and J shed 0 bases, with 9 bases lying between them. Germline V CDR1 and CDR2: WSHSY, SAAADI. The CDR3 sequence is CASSEVAASTDTQYF. Here the CDR3 DNA reads TGCGCCAGCAGTGAGGTAGCCGCTAGCACAGATACGCAGTATTTT.

The V call is TRBV18, the J call TRBJ2-5, with 7 bases matching TRBD2. Trimming at V came to 4 bases and at J to 2 bases, leaving 7 bases not matched to a gene. CDR1 is KGHSH, CDR2 LQKENI, per germline. This CDR3 contains 15 residues. CDR3: CASSLRGLSQETQYF. The CDR3 region has the DNA TGTGCCAGCTCACTTCGGGGACTATCACAAGAGACCCAGTACTTC.

The genes are TRBV9 and TRBJ2-7; 7 bases are shared with TRBD1. The CDR3 is 17 amino acids. V trimming: 4 bases; J trimming: 4 bases; junction bases outside the gene matches: 17. Germline CDR1 and CDR2: SGDLS and YYNGEE. The CDR3 is CASSPKGDRARYYEQYF. The CDR3 DNA is TGTGCCAGCAGCCCGAAAGGAGACAGGGCACGGTATTACGAGCAGTACTTC.

The genes are TRBV7-8 and TRBJ2-5; 15 bases map to TRBD2. The CDR3 contains 17 residues. V gave up 4 bases and J gave up 3 bases; unmatched junction bases: 6. Per the germline V gene, CDR1 is SGHVS and CDR2 is FQNEAQ. In DNA form, the CDR3 reads TGTGCCAGCAGCTCGGGACTAGCGGGGGGAAGTGAAGAGACCCAGTACTTC. Amino acids: CASSSGLAGGSEETQYF.

The chain couples TRBV29-1 to TRBJ2-1; TRBD1 aligns across 11 bases. Germline V gene sequence: CDR1 SQVTM, CDR2 ANQGSEA. The CDR3 is 14 amino acids. With V trimmed by 6 bases and J by 6 bases, 7 bases remained unmatched. The CDR3 DNA reads as TGCAGCGTGGAGGCGGGACAGGGGGGCAATGAGCAGTTCTTC. Amino acids: CSVEAGQGGNEQFF.

This chain joins TRBV28 and TRBJ1-1; maybe TRBD1 (6 bases). Germline CDR1 is MDHEN and CDR2 is SYDVKM. Trimming cost V 6 bases and J 2 bases, with 13 bases left between them. There are 14 residues in the CDR3. The CDR3 sequence is CASSPGHPNTEAFF. The CDR3, as DNA: TGTGCCAGCAGCCCGGGACATCCCAACACTGAAGCTTTCTTT.

The CDR3 nucleotides are TGTGCCAGCAGCCTAAAGAACACTGAAGCTTTCTTT. Translating it yields CASSLKNTEAFF. V gene TRBV7-2 combines with J gene TRBJ1-1; no definite D call. The CDR3 covers 12 residues. V dropped 5 bases and J dropped 1 base, with 5 bases sitting between them. Germline CDR1 is SGHTA and CDR2 is FQGNSA.

This rearrangement joins TRBV30 to TRBJ2-1; D possibly corresponds to TRBD2 (5 bases). Trimming stripped 0 bases from V and 8 bases from J, with 14 bases between. The V gene's germline CDR1 is GTSNPN and CDR2 SVGIG (reference sequence). This CDR3 comprises 14 residues. CDR3: CAWSVVAWMYEQFF. CDR3 in DNA: TGTGCCTGGAGTGTAGTAGCGTGGATGTATGAGCAGTTCTTC.

As concerns this clone: Distinct nucleotide sequences in the sample also encode this CDR3. The chain combines TRBV5-1 with TRBJ1-2; D not resolved. Germline-derived CDR1 and CDR2 are SGHRS and YFSETQ. The CDR3 is 13 residues long. Between the trimmed V and J ends, which lost 0 bases and 1 base, there was a span of 4 bases. The chain's CDR3 is CASSLASNYGYTF. The CDR3 nucleotides read TGCGCCAGCAGCTTGGCTAGTAACTATGGCTACACCTTC.

This clone has a handful of counts. Other DNA sequences in this specimen translate into the identical CDR3. This chain connects TRBV2 to TRBJ1-5; 7 positions agree with TRBD1. Germline lookup yields CDR1 SNHLY and CDR2 FYNNEI. After removal of 5 bases from V and 1 base from J, the junction contained 2 bases not matched to a gene. This CDR3 contains 14 residues. This CDR3 reads CASSTQGSNQPQHF. DNA for the CDR3: TGTGCCAGCAGTACACAGGGGAGCAATCAGCCCCAGCATTTT.

This clone was seen only a few times. The gene calls are TRBV6-6 and TRBJ2-3; D unresolved. V was clipped by 4 bases and J by 1 base, with 6 bases between them. Looked up from germline, CDR1 is MNHNY and CDR2 is SVGAGI (reference sequence). The CDR3 runs 13 residues. CDR3 amino acids: CASSWAGTDTQYF. As DNA, the CDR3 is TGTGCCAGCAGTTGGGCTGGCACAGATACGCAGTATTTT.

This clone turned up a few times. Other nucleotide sequences from this sample produce the same CDR3. This chain joins TRBV12-3 or TRBV12-4 and TRBJ2-2; 7 bases map to TRBD1. This CDR3 has 13 residues. With V trimmed by 5 bases and J by 5 bases, 2 bases remained unmatched. DNA of the CDR3: TGTGCCAGCAGTCTGGGACAGACCGGGGAGCTGTTTTTT. Amino acid sequence: CASSLGQTGELFF.

The CDR3 coding sequence is TGTGCCAGCAGCCAAGAAGGGACAGGGAGCTACGAGCAGTACTTC. It encodes CASSQEGTGSYEQYF. The chain uses TRBV3-1 (or the pseudogene TRBV3-2) and TRBJ2-7; 9 nucleotides line up with TRBD1. Germline CDR1 and CDR2: LGHDT and YNNKEL (reference sequence). The junction had 3 bases not matched to a gene; V was cut back by 0 bases and J by 3 bases. The CDR3 length is 15 residues.

The rearrangement joins TRBV13 to TRBJ2-3, with 8 bases that match TRBD2. The CDR3 length is 17 residues. The V segment lost 5 bases and the J segment 2 bases; nucleotides outside the gene matches: 12. Germline CDR1 is PRHDT and CDR2 is FYEKMQ (reference sequence). CDR3 in amino acids: CASSQKAGAPFTDTQYF. The CDR3 bases are TGTGCCAGCAGCCAAAAAGCGGGGGCGCCCTTCACAGATACGCAGTATTTT.

The chain links TRBV18 to TRBJ1-2; the match to TRBD1 covers 7 bases. Germline V gives CDR1 KGHSH, CDR2 LQKENI. With 3 bases clipped from V and 4 bases from J, the junction kept 5 bases outside the gene matches. The CDR3 has 14 residues. CDR3 bases: TGTGCCAGCTCACCTCCGGGACAGATCTATGGCTACACCTTC. Translation gives CASSPPGQIYGYTF.

In this sample, this clone turned up once. The rearrangement links TRBV11-3 to TRBJ1-4, with 9 bases identical to TRBD1. The CDR3 loop spans 15 amino acids. Germline V gene data show CDR1 as SGHNT and CDR2 as YENEEA. V lost 4 bases and J lost 4; bases outside the gene matches: 4. The CDR3 DNA follows: TGTGCCAGCAGCTCCGGGACAGGGTATAATGAAAAACTGTTTTTT. It translates to CASSSGTGYNEKLFF.

The rearrangement joins TRBV10-3 to TRBJ1-2; tentatively, D is TRBD1 (5 bases). CDR3 size: 13 residues. Trimming took off 6 bases at V and 0 bases at J, with 8 bases between the two ends. CDR1 and CDR2 from the germline V gene are ENHRY and SYGVKD. CDR3 region: CAIRGPANYGYTF. The CDR3 bases are TGTGCCATCAGGGGGCCGGCTAACTATGGCTACACCTTC.

The chain is built from TRBV18 and TRBJ2-3, with TRBD1 matching over 7 bases. The V gene end was trimmed by 4 bases and the J gene end by 6 bases; junction bases not matched to a gene: 16. The CDR3 consists of 17 residues. Germline CDR1 is KGHSH and CDR2 is LQKENI. This chain's CDR3 is CASSLNRDSGRRDTQYF. The CDR3 DNA is TGTGCCAGCTCACTAAACCGGGACAGCGGTCGGCGCGATACGCAGTATTTT.

The V call is TRBV6-1, the J call TRBJ2-2; 9 bases align to TRBD1. V dropped 1 base and J dropped 5; count of bases not matched to a gene: 2. This CDR3 region has 15 residues. The germline CDR1 and CDR2 sequences are MNHNS and SASEGT. CDR3 residues: CASSEGTGETGELFF. The DNA for the CDR3 is TGTGCCAGCAGTGAAGGGACAGGGGAGACCGGGGAGCTGTTTTTT.

The CDR3 DNA reads as TGTGCCAGCAGTTACCGGGGGGAGAGTGCCAAAAACATTCAGTACTTC. Amino acids: CASSYRGESAKNIQYF. This chain joins TRBV6-5 and TRBJ2-4; 7 bases fit TRBD2. This CDR3 region has 16 residues. Germline assignment: CDR1 MNHEY and CDR2 SVGAGI. V lost 2 bases and J lost 1; bases outside the gene matches: 5.

The chain carries TRBV2 and TRBJ2-3; weak D call: TRBD1 (5 bases). Germline CDR1 SNHLY, CDR2 FYNNEI. The CDR3 runs to 14 residues. The V end was cut by 6 bases, the J end by 2 bases, with 12 bases between. The chain's CDR3 is CASRGVGFTDTQYF. The CDR3 DNA reads TGTGCCAGCAGAGGGGTAGGCTTCACAGATACGCAGTATTTT.

V gene TRBV25-1 combines with J gene TRBJ2-3, with D unclear. V was shortened by 4 bases and J by 6 bases, with 8 bases between the two germline ends. The CDR3 extends over 12 amino acids. CDR1 MGHDK and CDR2 SYGVNS come from the germline V gene. CDR3 DNA sequence: TGTGCCAGCAGTGGCCGAACTGATACGCAGTATTTT. This sequence encodes CASSGRTDTQYF.

The V and J genes are TRBV30 and TRBJ2-2, with a weak D call TRBD1 (5 bases). CDR1 is GTSNPN, CDR2 SVGIG, per germline (reference sequence). Trimming pared 0 bases from V and 6 bases from J, leaving 14 bases between. This CDR3 is built from 15 residues. CDR3: CAWSVPGIRAGELFF. As DNA, the CDR3 is TGTGCCTGGAGTGTACCAGGGATTCGGGCCGGGGAGCTGTTTTTT.

CDR3: CASATSGGARETQYF. For the CDR3, the DNA is TGTGCCAGCGCCACTAGCGGGGGGGCCCGGGAGACCCAGTACTTC. This chain connects TRBV9 to TRBJ2-5; 13 bases map to TRBD2. This CDR3 comprises 15 residues. Germline V gene sequence: CDR1 SGDLS, CDR2 YYNGEE. Trimming at V came to 7 bases and at J to 5 bases, leaving 8 bases not matched to a gene.

This chain links TRBV2 with TRBJ2-5, with 7 bases that match TRBD2. V lost 6 bases, J lost 3 bases, and 10 bases stayed unmatched. The germline CDR1 and CDR2 sequences are SNHLY and FYNNEI. This CDR3 is built from 15 residues. CDR3 amino acids: CASRPLAELKETQYF. The CDR3 coding sequence is TGTGCCAGCAGACCTCTAGCGGAACTAAAAGAGACCCAGTACTTC.